The 5 T cell receptor beta chains below all came from one sample that was sequenced in a study of blood T cell repertoires in COVID-19. Here immunoSEQ multiplex PCR was the method, and the copy in TCRdb shows in-frame clones only, minus some. This sample carries about 110,000 clones, 80% to 90% of them seen once, and the ten largest clones take about 30%. Sequencing used peripheral blood. All receptors come from a woman aged 80 or older with acute or convalescent COVID-19.

The V gene is TRBV5-1, the J gene TRBJ2-5, with D uncertain. The CDR3 has 14 amino acids. Germline V gene data show CDR1 as SGHRS and CDR2 as YFSETQ. Trimming stripped 7 bases from V and 1 base from J, with 14 bases between. CDR3 sequence reads: CASRNEVVQETQYF. The DNA for the CDR3 is TGCGCCAGCCGTAACGAGGTCGTCCAAGAGACCCAGTACTTC.

V usage is TRBV9 and J usage is TRBJ2-3; D unclear. This CDR3 comprises 14 residues. The V gene's germline CDR1 is SGDLS and CDR2 YYNGEE. Trimming took 0 bases from V and 4 from J, leaving 9 bases between them. The CDR3 DNA reads as TGTGCCAGCAGCGTAGGGTCAGTTTCAGATACGCAGTATTTT. Amino acid sequence: CASSVGSVSDTQYF.

This chain links TRBV11-2 with TRBJ2-1; D remains unclear. V lost 6 bases and J lost 10, with 13 bases in between. Germline loops: CDR1 SGHAT, CDR2 FQNNGV. The CDR3 consists of 12 residues. The DNA of the CDR3 is TGTGCCAGCAGGGTAATGGGCCAAGAGCAGTTCTTC. The encoded protein is CASRVMGQEQFF.

This clone was found once. The chain is built from TRBV30 and TRBJ2-3; 9 positions match TRBD1. This CDR3 contains 15 residues. Per the germline V gene, CDR1 is GTSNPN and CDR2 is SVGIG (reference sequence). V trimming: 0 bases; J trimming: 0 bases; junction bases outside the gene matches: 1. CDR3 sequence (DNA): TGTGCCTGGAGTGTGGGGACAGGGAGCACAGATACGCAGTATTTT. It specifies CAWSVGTGSTDTQYF. The full variable domain, rest sourced from reference TRBV30 and TRBJ2-3, is SQTIHQWPATLVQPVGSPLSLECTVEGTSNPNLYWYRQAAGRGLQLLFYSVGIGQISSEVPQNLSASRPQDRQFILSSKKLLLSDSGFYLCAWSVGTGSTDTQYFGPGTRLTVL.

The chain employs TRBV6-4 and TRBJ2-2; 8 nucleotides align to TRBD1. Germline lookup yields CDR1 MRHNA and CDR2 SNTAGT. This CDR3 has 18 residues. V was pared by 2 bases and J by 2 bases, with 10 bases of the junction left unmatched. The CDR3 DNA reads TGTGCCAGCAGTGACCCCAGGACAGGGTGGGTTAACACCGGGGAGCTGTTTTTT. Residues: CASSDPRTGWVNTGELFF.